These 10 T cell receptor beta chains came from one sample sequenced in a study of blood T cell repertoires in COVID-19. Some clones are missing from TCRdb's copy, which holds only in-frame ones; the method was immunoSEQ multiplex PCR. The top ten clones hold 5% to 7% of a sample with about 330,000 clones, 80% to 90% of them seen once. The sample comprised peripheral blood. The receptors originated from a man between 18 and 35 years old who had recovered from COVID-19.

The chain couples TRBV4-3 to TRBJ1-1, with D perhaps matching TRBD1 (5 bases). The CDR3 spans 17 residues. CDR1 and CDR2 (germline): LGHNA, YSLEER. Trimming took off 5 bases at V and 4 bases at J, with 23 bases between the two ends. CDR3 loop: CASSYDTGGYAGTEAFF. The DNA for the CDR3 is TGCGCCAGCAGCTACGATACGGGGGGTTATGCGGGCACTGAAGCTTTCTTT.

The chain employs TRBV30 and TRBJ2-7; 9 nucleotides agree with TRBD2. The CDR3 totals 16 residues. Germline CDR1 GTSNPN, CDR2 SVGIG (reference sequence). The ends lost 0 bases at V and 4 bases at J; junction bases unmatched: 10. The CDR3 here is CAWSVWGSGRGYEQYF. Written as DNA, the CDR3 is TGTGCCTGGAGTGTATGGGGTAGCGGGAGAGGGTACGAGCAGTACTTC. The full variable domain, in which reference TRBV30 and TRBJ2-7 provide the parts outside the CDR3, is SQTIHQWPATLVQPVGSPLSLECTVEGTSNPNLYWYRQAAGRGLQLLFYSVGIGQISSEVPQNLSASRPQDRQFILSSKKLLLSDSGFYLCAWSVWGSGRGYEQYFGPGTRLTVT.

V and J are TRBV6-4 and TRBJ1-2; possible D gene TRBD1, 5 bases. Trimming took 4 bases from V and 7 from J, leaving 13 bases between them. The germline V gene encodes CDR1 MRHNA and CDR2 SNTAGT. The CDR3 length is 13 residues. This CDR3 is CASSAGAKGGYTF. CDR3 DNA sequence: TGTGCCAGCAGTGCTGGGGCTAAGGGTGGCTACACCTTC.

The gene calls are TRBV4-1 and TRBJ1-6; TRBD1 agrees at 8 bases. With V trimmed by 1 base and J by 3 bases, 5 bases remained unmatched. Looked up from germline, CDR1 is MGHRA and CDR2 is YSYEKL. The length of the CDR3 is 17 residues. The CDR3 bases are TGCGCCAGCAGCCAAGGACAGGGGACGTTCTATAATTCACCCCTCCACTTT. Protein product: CASSQGQGTFYNSPLHF.

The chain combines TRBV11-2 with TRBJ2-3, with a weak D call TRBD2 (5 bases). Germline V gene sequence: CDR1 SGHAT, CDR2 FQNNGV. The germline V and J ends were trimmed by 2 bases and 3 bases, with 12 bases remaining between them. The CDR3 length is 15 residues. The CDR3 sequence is CASSLSGLATDTQYF. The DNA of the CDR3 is TGTGCCAGCAGCTTATCCGGGCTAGCTACAGATACGCAGTATTTT.

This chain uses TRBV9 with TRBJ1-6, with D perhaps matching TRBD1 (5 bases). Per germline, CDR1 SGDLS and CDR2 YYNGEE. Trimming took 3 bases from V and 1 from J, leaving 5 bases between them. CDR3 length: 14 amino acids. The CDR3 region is CASSGQSYNSPLHF. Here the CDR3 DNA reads TGTGCCAGCAGCGGACAGTCCTATAATTCACCCCTCCACTTT.

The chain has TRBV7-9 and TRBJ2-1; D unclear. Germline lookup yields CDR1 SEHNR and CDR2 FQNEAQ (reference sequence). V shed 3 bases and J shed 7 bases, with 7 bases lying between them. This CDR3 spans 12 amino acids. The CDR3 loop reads CASSLLENEQFF. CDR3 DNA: TGTGCCAGCAGCTTGCTGGAGAATGAGCAGTTCTTC.

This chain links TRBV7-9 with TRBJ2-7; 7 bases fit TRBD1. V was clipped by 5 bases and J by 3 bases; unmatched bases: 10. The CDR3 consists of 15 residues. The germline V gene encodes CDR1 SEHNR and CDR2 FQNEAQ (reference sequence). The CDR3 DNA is TGTGCCAGCAGCGCTACAGGGGCAAAGGACTACGAGCAGTACTTC. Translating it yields CASSATGAKDYEQYF.

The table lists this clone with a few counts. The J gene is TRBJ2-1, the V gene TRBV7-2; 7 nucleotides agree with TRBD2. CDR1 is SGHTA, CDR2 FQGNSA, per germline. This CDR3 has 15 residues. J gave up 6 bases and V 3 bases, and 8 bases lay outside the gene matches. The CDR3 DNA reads TGTGCCAGCAGCTTGTCGCCGGGAGGCGGCAATGAGCAGTTCTTC. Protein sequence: CASSLSPGGGNEQFF. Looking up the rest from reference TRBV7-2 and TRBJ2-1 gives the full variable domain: GAGVSQSPSNKVTEKGKDVELRCDPISGHTALYWYRQSLGQGLEFLIYFQGNSAPDKSGLPSDRFSAERTGGSVSTLTIQRTQQEDSAVYLCASSLSPGGGNEQFFGPGTRLTVL.

CDR3 sequence reads: CASMRDRAEETQYF. In DNA form, the CDR3 reads TGCGCCAGCATGAGGGACAGGGCGGAAGAGACCCAGTACTTC. The chain links TRBV5-1 to TRBJ2-5; 9 bases are shared with TRBD1. In germline, CDR1 is SGHRS, CDR2 YFSETQ. The trim removed 6 bases at V and 3 bases at J, leaving 6 bases unmatched. The CDR3 totals 14 residues. Looking up the rest from reference TRBV5-1 and TRBJ2-5 gives the full variable domain: KAGVTQTPRYLIKTRGQQVTLSCSPISGHRSVSWYQQTPGQGLQFLFEYFSETQRNKGNFPGRFSGRQFSNSRSEMNVSTLELGDSALYLCASMRDRAEETQYFGPGTRLLVL.